This TCR beta chain appears in the sequencing data of a study of blood T cells in healthy people across ages. Study results and limitations: Across the age range, TCR beta diversity per million T cells fell in a roughly linear way.

Through a sample-barcoded 5' primer and a J-beta primer mix, a second PCR was run for about 6 to 11 cycles. TCRdb fed the 5' RACE reads into MiXCR, producing one record per CDR3 protein. The table includes 1.6 million or so distinct CDR3 sequences, roughly 32% detected once. There were healthy Caucasian individuals from Russia, aged roughly 6 to 95, serving as donors. Donors gave roughly 9.1 milliliters of peripheral blood apiece. The CDR3 has 13 residues. Trimming cost V 4 bases and J 4 bases, with 10 bases left between them. As for this clonotype: Its specificity is unknown.

The chain couples TRBV12-3 or TRBV12-4 to TRBJ2-5, with unresolved D. This TCR was recovered from a woman aged 25 to 39 in good health. The specimen sequenced was blood. The CDR3 region has the DNA TGTGCCAGCAGTTCACGCTTCGGAGAGACCCAGTACTTC. This encodes CASSSRFGETQYF.